The clone carrying this T cell receptor (beta chain) was counted between two and nine times. The length of the CDR3 is 17 residues. The germline CDR1 and CDR2 sequences are MNHEY and SVGAGI. The ends lost 0 bases at V and 2 bases at J; junction bases unmatched: 9. The use of a sample-barcoded 5' primer and a J-beta primer mix characterized a second PCR of about 7 to 12 cycles. Via MiXCR, TCRdb re-called the 5' RACE reads, giving one row per CDR3 protein. The sample shows 700,000 to 950,000 distinct CDR3 sequences, roughly 47% of them seen only once. The data are from a study of blood T cells in healthy people across ages.

The sequencing sample was made of blood. The source is a woman between 55 and 75 years old in good health. The chain has TRBV6-5 and TRBJ2-7; TRBD1 matches 8 bases. The CDR3 reads CASSYSSADRVTYEQYF. Written as DNA, the CDR3 is TGTGCCAGCAGTTACTCGAGTGCGGACAGGGTGACCTACGAGCAGTACTTC.